This TCR beta chain was identified in a study of neoadjuvant anti-PD-1 for oral cavity cancer. Assay used: immunoSEQ multiplex PCR; TCRdb lists only in-frame clones, some missing. Among more than 6,500 clones listed, 70% to 80% were seen once. CDR3 length equals 14 residues. V was clipped by 0 bases and J by 1 base, with 8 bases between them. Germline V CDR1 and CDR2: SGHDT, YYEEEE. The TCR comes from a person aged 35-80 years with oral cavity squamous cell carcinoma. V is TRBV5-6 and J is TRBJ2-7; D not resolved. The sequences come from PBMCs, collected before nivolumab (anti-PD-1) treatment. CDR3 coding DNA: TGTGCCAGCAGCTTGGCGGCAGTTTCCTACGAGCAGTACTTC. Translation: CASSLAAVSYEQYF.